This T cell receptor (beta chain) was obtained from a study of blood T cell repertoires in COVID-19. Study as a whole: T cells, B-cell-depleted T cells, or PBMCs provided the cDNA or gDNA that served as material.

The CDR3 is 15 amino acids. V lost 2 bases to trimming and J lost 4 bases, with 14 bases between them. Germline values: CDR1 KGHSH, CDR2 LQKENI. Clones were read by immunoSEQ multiplex PCR, and TCRdb kept only the in-frame ones, dropping some. The sample carries more than 65,000 clones, around 76% recorded once. This clone was recorded a few times. The rearrangement joins TRBV18 to TRBJ1-2; D is unclear. Input material: peripheral blood. The receptor was derived from a woman older than 75 with active or convalescent COVID-19. CDR3 sequence reads: CASSPTREGGYGYTF. The CDR3 region has the DNA TGTGCCAGCTCACCAACGAGGGAGGGCGGCTATGGCTACACCTTC.